Sequencing of this T cell receptor beta chain was carried out in a study of blood T cell repertoires in COVID-19 (TCRdb year 2020). About the study as a whole: Collaborator samples came from the United States, Italy and Spain and covered acute and convalescent phases of COVID-19. The dataset comprised deeply sampled blood TCRbeta repertoires from subjects exposed to, actively infected with, or recovered from COVID-19. The repertoires were released in a freely available public database intended as a resource for research on the immune response to SARS-CoV-2. The samples were drawn from the first 160 participants of the ongoing ImmuneRACE study and from 1,200 or so subjects provided by 6 global collaborators. Where available, HLA class I and class II types were obtained from metadata supplied by the sample provider rather than from assay-based typing. Sample metadata almost always included a de-identified subject ID, COVID-19 status, age in years and sex. The prospective study material was composed of cDNA or gDNA derived from T cells, B-cell-depleted T cells, or PBMCs. Broader findings and caveats from the paper: The amount of clinical and demographic metadata varied by source and participant and was provided uncurated.

The collaborating institutions used their own protocols to collect whole blood in K2EDTA tubes. For TCRbeta analysis, collaborators shipped samples as frozen whole blood, isolated PBMCs, or DNA extracted from either of those sample types. TCRbeta CDR3 regions were amplified from genomic DNA by means of the immunoSEQ Assay, a bias-controlled multiplex PCR. The study's processing was this. Within the assay, amplification of reference gene primers was used to estimate how many nucleated cells each sample contained. Sequence reads were collapsed and filtered to measure the absolute abundance of every unique TCRbeta CDR3 rearrangement. Productive Simpson clonality was computed per sample as the square root of Simpson's diversity index over productive rearrangements. TCRdb carries this immuneACCESS record with in-frame sequences only. Its versions omit some clonotypes, under half of them owing to an unresolved V gene in the studies checked, with the rest unexplained. The DNA was the basis for D and trimming; V, J and clone size are from that table. The sample yields roughly 13,000 clones; 80% to 90% were counted once. The ten largest clones capture less than 3.5% of the sample.

A word on this clone: Its antigen is still unknown. No base quality information exists; no much larger clone differs at one position.

Sequencing was carried out using peripheral blood. This receptor was obtained from a human donor in a cohort sampled during active COVID-19.

CDR3 reads: CASSLLRGARSNEQFF. The DNA reads TGTGCCAGCAGTTTATTGCGGGGGGCGCGAAGCAATGAGCAGTTCTTC. The chain couples TRBV27 to TRBJ2-1; 8 junctional bases match TRBD2. According to the germline V gene (reference sequence), CDR1 reads MNHEY and CDR2 reads SMNVEV. Including cysteine and phenylalanine, the CDR3 has 16 amino acids. Only CDR3 DNA remains: 48 bases, in frame from the first base. From V the trimming removes 1 base and from J it removes 6 bases, while the gene matches leave 8 bases of the junction unaccounted for.